A single sample gave rise to the 16 T cell receptor beta chains below, sequenced in a study of graft-versus-host responses after intestinal transplantation. TCRdb keeps only in-frame clones here, not all; method: immunoSEQ multiplex PCR. Of over 100,000 clones in the sample, about 88% were seen once. No antigen is known for these receptors. Specimen: unstimulated CD4+ T cells sorted from spleen or lymph node cells, collected before intestinal transplant. Receptors were obtained from a human donor who received an intestinal transplant.

The chain employs TRBV2 and TRBJ1-4; D might be TRBD1 (5 bases). This CDR3 is built from 15 residues. The germline V gene has CDR1 SNHLY and CDR2 FYNNEI. V lost 6 bases and J 6 bases, leaving 17 bases between the germline ends. The CDR3 sequence is CASRATGTAYEKLFF. The DNA for the CDR3 is TGTGCCAGCAGGGCTACCGGGACGGCTTATGAAAAACTGTTTTTT.

J is TRBJ2-3 and V is TRBV18, with D possibly being TRBD2 (5 bases). The V gene lost 3 bases and the J gene lost 0 bases, with 10 bases spanning the gap. CDR1 KGHSH and CDR2 LQKENI come from the germline V gene. CDR3 length: 15 amino acids. The CDR3, as DNA: TGTGCCAGCTCACCTCGCGAGGGAAGCACAGATACGCAGTATTTT. This encodes CASSPREGSTDTQYF.

This sequence joins TRBV7-3 and TRBJ2-2, with 11 bases aligning to TRBD2. V trimming: 1 base; J trimming: 5 bases; junction bases outside the gene matches: 6. Germline V CDR1 and CDR2: SGHTA, FQGTGA. CDR3 length: 17 amino acids. In DNA form, the CDR3 reads TGTGCCAGCAGCTTAAGGGTGGCTAGCGGGAGGACCGGGGAGCTGTTTTTT. Translation gives CASSLRVASGRTGELFF.

This rearrangement joins TRBV5-4 to TRBJ2-1; perhaps TRBD2 as D (6 bases). Germline V lookup: CDR1 SGHNT, CDR2 YYREEE (reference sequence). The V end was cut by 7 bases, the J end by 7 bases, with 9 bases between. CDR3 length equals 11 residues. CDR3 protein: CASEGGNEQFF. The CDR3, as DNA: TGTGCCAGCGAGGGAGGAAATGAGCAGTTCTTC.

This clone has more than one count but fewer than ten. V and J are TRBV6-5 and TRBJ2-3; D tentatively fits TRBD1 or TRBD2 (5 bases each). Trimming shortened V by 7 bases and J by 4 bases, and 9 bases separated the two germline ends. There are 12 residues in the CDR3. In germline, CDR1 is MNHEY, CDR2 SVGAGI. CDR3 nucleotides: TGTGCCAGCATGGGACGTGCAGATACGCAGTATTTT. Translated, it gives CASMGRADTQYF.

The chain uses TRBV28 and TRBJ1-5; D unclear. The V and J ends lost 10 bases and 4 bases respectively, with 17 bases between them. CDR1 and CDR2 (germline): MDHEN, SYDVKM. This CDR3 comprises 14 residues. CDR3 in amino acids: CATSSPDLNQPQHF. DNA for the CDR3: TGTGCCACCTCTTCCCCAGACCTAAATCAGCCCCAGCATTTT.

The CDR3 reads CASSPSWGRGETQYF. The CDR3 DNA follows: TGTGCCAGCAGTCCCTCGTGGGGGCGCGGTGAGACCCAGTACTTC. This sequence joins TRBV6-5 and TRBJ2-5; D is possibly TRBD1 (6 bases). Trimming removed 5 bases from V and 5 bases from J, with 18 bases in between. Germline loops: CDR1 MNHEY, CDR2 SVGAGI. This CDR3 spans 15 amino acids.

CDR3 sequence: CASSLLPPPETQYF. CDR3 bases: TGCGCCAGCAGCCTCCTACCCCCCCCGGAGACCCAGTACTTC. This sequence joins TRBV4-1 and TRBJ2-5; no clear D. Germline V gene lookup returns CDR1 MGHRA and CDR2 YSYEKL. This CDR3 comprises 14 residues. V lost 4 bases and J lost 5, with 14 bases in between.

In its sample, this clone was seen a few times. The CDR3 here is CASSLGQGVSPLHF. CDR3 DNA: TGTGCCAGCAGTTTAGGACAGGGTGTTTCACCCCTCCACTTT. The gene calls are TRBV6-5 and TRBJ1-6, with 8 bases matching TRBD1. The CDR3 is made up of 14 amino acids. CDR1 is MNHEY, CDR2 SVGAGI, per germline. V was clipped by 4 bases and J by 9 bases; unmatched bases: 5.

The gene calls are TRBV5-5 and TRBJ2-7; 13 bases align to TRBD2. The CDR3 contains 16 residues. Germline V gives CDR1 SGHKS, CDR2 YYEKEE (reference sequence). After removal of 4 bases from V and 7 bases from J, the junction contained 11 bases not matched to a gene. This CDR3 is CASSTTSGRAHREQYF. DNA of the CDR3: TGTGCCAGCAGCACTACTAGCGGGAGGGCCCATAGGGAGCAGTACTTC. Full variable domain (outside the CDR3, taken from reference TRBV5-5 and TRBJ2-7): DAGVTQSPTHLIKTRGQQVTLRCSPISGHKSVSWYQQVLGQGPQFIFQYYEKEERGRGNFPDRFSARQFPNYSSELNVNALLLGDSALYLCASSTTSGRAHREQYFGPGTRLTVT.

This clone was seen a single time. The chain is built from TRBV28 and TRBJ1-1, with 9 bases lining up with TRBD1. This CDR3 is 14 amino acids long. The germline CDR1 and CDR2 sequences are MDHEN and SYDVKM. V shed 6 bases and J 7 bases; nucleotides not matched to a gene: 9. The chain's CDR3 is CASRRTGVFGEAFF. The CDR3 DNA is TGTGCCAGCAGAAGGACAGGGGTCTTCGGTGAAGCTTTCTTT.

V and J are TRBV10-3 and TRBJ1-3; the match to TRBD1 covers 11 bases. The CDR3 is 14 amino acids. Per germline, CDR1 ENHRY and CDR2 SYGVKD. With 8 bases clipped from V and 3 bases from J, the junction kept 3 bases outside the gene matches. CDR3 loop: CAIGGQGGGNTIYF. The CDR3 DNA reads TGTGCCATCGGGGGACAGGGGGGTGGAAACACCATATATTTT.

The count of this clone is one. This chain links TRBV25-1 with TRBJ2-7, with TRBD1 matching over 8 bases. V trimming: 4 bases; J trimming: 0 bases; junction bases outside the gene matches: 8. Germline V gives CDR1 MGHDK, CDR2 SYGVNS. This CDR3 contains 16 residues. Written as DNA, the CDR3 is TGTGCCAGCAGTGGCCTCCGGGACAGGTACTCCTACGAGCAGTACTTC. Its translation: CASSGLRDRYSYEQYF.

The chain couples TRBV5-1 to TRBJ2-2; D is uncertain. The germline CDR1 and CDR2 sequences are SGHRS and YFSETQ. Trimming cost V 0 bases and J 2 bases, with 2 bases left between them. CDR3 length equals 13 residues. The CDR3 protein is CASSLDNTGELFF. The CDR3 nucleotides are TGCGCCAGCAGCTTGGATAACACCGGGGAGCTGTTTTTT.

This CDR3 reads CASSLATSGEVETQYF. The CDR3 coding sequence is TGCGCCAGCAGCTTGGCCACTAGCGGGGAAGTAGAGACCCAGTACTTC. The chain is built from TRBV5-1 and TRBJ2-5; TRBD2 aligns across 10 bases. Trimming at V came to 0 bases and at J to 4 bases, leaving 6 bases not matched to a gene. In germline, CDR1 is SGHRS, CDR2 YFSETQ. The CDR3 is made up of 16 amino acids.

The genes are TRBV27 and TRBJ2-7; the D gene is possibly TRBD1 (6 bases). The V gene's germline CDR1 is MNHEY and CDR2 SMNVEV (reference sequence). Between the trimmed V and J ends, which lost 6 bases and 6 bases, there was a span of 15 bases. This CDR3 region has 13 residues. CDR3 sequence (DNA): TGTGCCAGCAGGGCCCGGACAGCCCTCGAGCAGTACTTC. Protein sequence: CASRARTALEQYF.